Sequencing of this TCR beta chain was carried out in a study of blood T cell repertoires in COVID-19. Study summary: Whether acute or convalescent, the COVID-19 samples came from the United States, Italy and Spain. The cDNA or gDNA used as material had been derived from T cells, B-cell-depleted T cells, or PBMCs.

Germline values: CDR1 LNHDA, CDR2 SQIVND (reference sequence). CDR3 length equals 14 residues. Comments on this clone: One junction end does not reproduce the germline sequence, and a read error may be involved.

Authors' data handling: Reference gene primer amplification gave nucleated cell count estimates. Libraries were prepared by immunoSEQ multiplex PCR; TCRdb keeps only in-frame clonotypes and omits some of them. Clone size and the V and J calls come from that table; the DNA yielded D and trimming. The sample consists of about 140,000 clones, less than 85% of them appearing once. The origin of this receptor is an elderly woman in a cohort sampled during active or convalescent COVID-19. The sequencing sample was made of peripheral blood. The J gene is TRBJ2-3, the V gene TRBV19; 7 bases are a match to TRBD2. The DNA for the CDR3 is TGTGCCAGTAGGATAGCGGGTAGCACAGATACGCAGTATTTT. As protein: CASRIAGSTDTQYF.